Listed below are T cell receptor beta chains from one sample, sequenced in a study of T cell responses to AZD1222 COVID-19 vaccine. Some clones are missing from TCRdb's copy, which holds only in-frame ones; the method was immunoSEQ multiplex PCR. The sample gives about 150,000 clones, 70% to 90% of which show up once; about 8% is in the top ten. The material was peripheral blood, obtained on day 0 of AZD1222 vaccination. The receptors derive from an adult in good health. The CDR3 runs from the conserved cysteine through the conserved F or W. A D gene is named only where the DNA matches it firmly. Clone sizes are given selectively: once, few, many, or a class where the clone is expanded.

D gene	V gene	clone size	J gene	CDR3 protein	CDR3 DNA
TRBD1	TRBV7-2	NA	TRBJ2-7	CASSPFRDRLYEQYF	TGTGCCAGCAGCCCTTTCCGGGACAGGCTCTACGAGCAGTACTTC
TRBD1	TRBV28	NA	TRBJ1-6	CASKTGGSSYNSPLHF	TGTGCCAGCAAAACAGGGGGGAGCTCCTATAATTCACCCCTCCACTTT
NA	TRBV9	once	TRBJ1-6	CASSISGGGDSPLHF	TGTGCCAGCAGCATCTCCGGGGGCGGTGATTCACCCCTCCACTTT
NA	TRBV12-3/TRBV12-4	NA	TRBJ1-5	CAARVGNQPQHF	TGTGCCGCGCGGGTCGGCAATCAGCCCCAGCATTTT
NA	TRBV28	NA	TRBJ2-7	CASSTGLSYEQYF	TGTGCCAGCAGTACCGGACTATCCTACGAGCAGTACTTC
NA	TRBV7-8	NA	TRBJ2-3	CASSNRDTQYF	TGTGCCAGCAGCAATCGGGATACGCAGTATTTT
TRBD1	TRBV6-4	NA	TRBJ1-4	CASSEDRVDEKLFF	TGTGCCAGCAGCGAGGACAGGGTAGATGAAAAACTGTTTTTT
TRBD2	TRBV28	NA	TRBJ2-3	CASSRLGSGGREDTQYF	TGTGCCAGCAGCCGCCTGGGTAGCGGGGGCCGAGAAGATACGCAGTATTTT
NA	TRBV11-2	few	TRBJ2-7	CASSSFGAGALREQYF	TGTGCCAGCAGCTCCTTCGGGGCGGGGGCCCTAAGGGAGCAGTACTTC
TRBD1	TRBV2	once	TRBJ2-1	CASSRTGVVNEQFF	TGTGCCAGCAGCCGGACAGGGGTCGTCAATGAGCAGTTCTTC
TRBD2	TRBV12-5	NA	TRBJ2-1	CASGLVIGTSGGAIGGNEQFF	TGTGCTAGTGGTTTGGTCATAGGGACTAGCGGGGGGGCGATAGGTGGAAATGAGCAGTTCTTC
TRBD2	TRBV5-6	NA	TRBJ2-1	CASSLGRASGYNEQFF	TGTGCCAGCAGCTTGGGAAGGGCTAGCGGTTACAATGAGCAGTTCTTC
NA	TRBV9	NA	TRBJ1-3	CASSVAASSGNTIYF	TGTGCCAGCAGCGTTGCAGCTAGCTCTGGAAACACCATATATTTT
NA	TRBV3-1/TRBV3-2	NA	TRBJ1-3	CAAGGRGNTIYF	TGTGCCGCGGGGGGGCGAGGAAACACCATATATTTT
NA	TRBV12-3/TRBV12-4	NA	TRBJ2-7	CASTLGAYEQYF	TGTGCCAGCACCCTCGGAGCCTACGAGCAGTACTTC
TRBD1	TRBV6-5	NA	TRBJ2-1	CASSTPGQANNEQFF	TGTGCCAGCAGTACTCCGGGACAGGCTAACAATGAGCAGTTCTTC
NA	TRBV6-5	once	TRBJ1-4	CASSYSHTEKLFF	TGTGCCAGCAGTTACTCCCACACGGAAAAACTGTTTTTT
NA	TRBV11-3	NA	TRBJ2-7	CASSLLSSYEQYF	TGTGCCAGCAGCTTACTGTCCTCCTACGAGCAGTACTTC
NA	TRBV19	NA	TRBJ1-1	CASTQGSEAFF	TGTGCCAGTACCCAGGGGTCTGAAGCTTTCTTT
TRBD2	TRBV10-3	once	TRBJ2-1	CAISPSAGGNNEQFF	TGTGCCATCAGCCCTTCTGCGGGGGGTAACAATGAGCAGTTCTTC
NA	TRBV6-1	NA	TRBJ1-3	CASSEWGTGNTIYF	TGTGCCAGCAGTGAATGGGGGACTGGAAACACCATATATTTT
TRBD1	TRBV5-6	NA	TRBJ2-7	CASSLPGQPSYRYF	TGTGCCAGCAGCTTACCGGGACAGCCCTCTTATAGGTACTTC
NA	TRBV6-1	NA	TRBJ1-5	CASSEAGGFNQPQHF	TGTGCCAGCAGTGAAGCGGGGGGTTTCAATCAGCCCCAGCATTTT
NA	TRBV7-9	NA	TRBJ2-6	CASSAENKDVLTF	TGTGCCAGCAGCGCAGAGAATAAGGACGTCCTGACTTTC
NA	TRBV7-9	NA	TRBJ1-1	CASSLGGGWTEAFF	TGTGCCAGCAGCTTAGGAGGGGGATGGACTGAAGCTTTCTTT
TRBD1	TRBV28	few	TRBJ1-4	CASSPPPGQGHEKLFF	TGTGCCAGCAGTCCCCCCCCGGGACAGGGCCATGAAAAACTGTTTTTT
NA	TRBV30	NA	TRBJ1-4	CAWSGMGNEKLFF	TGTGCCTGGAGTGGGATGGGGAATGAAAAACTGTTTTTT
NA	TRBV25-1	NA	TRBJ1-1	CASTSGMNTEAFF	TGTGCCAGCACCTCCGGAATGAACACTGAAGCTTTCTTT
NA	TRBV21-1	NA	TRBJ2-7	CASSTIRDGRPYEQYF	TGTGCCAGCAGCACCATCAGGGACGGACGGCCCTACGAGCAGTACTTC
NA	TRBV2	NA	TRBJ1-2	CASSEANGAYGYTF	TGTGCCAGCAGTGAAGCCAACGGGGCCTATGGCTACACCTTC
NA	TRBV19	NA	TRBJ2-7	CASSVNRSPYF	TGTGCCAGTAGTGTCAATCGTTCCCCGTACTTC
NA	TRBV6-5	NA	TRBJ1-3	CASSLNPASGNTIYF	TGTGCCAGCAGTCTCAACCCCGCCTCTGGAAACACCATATATTTT
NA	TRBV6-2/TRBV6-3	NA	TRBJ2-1	CASNYPGRLKDEQFF	TGTGCCAGCAATTATCCGGGACGGCTCAAGGATGAGCAGTTCTTC
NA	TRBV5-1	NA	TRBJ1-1	CASSLGSWGEAFF	TGCGCCAGCAGCTTGGGGTCCTGGGGGGAAGCTTTCTTT
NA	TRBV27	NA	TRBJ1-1	CASSLVLGFEAFF	TGTGCCAGCAGTTTAGTCCTTGGTTTTGAAGCTTTCTTT
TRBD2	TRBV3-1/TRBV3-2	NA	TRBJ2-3	CASSQVIAGGGADTQYF	TGTGCCAGCAGCCAAGTCATAGCGGGAGGGGGGGCAGATACGCAGTATTTT
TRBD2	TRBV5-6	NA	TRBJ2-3	CASSLASGRAAPQYF	TGTGCCAGCAGCTTGGCTAGCGGGAGGGCGGCCCCCCAGTATTTT
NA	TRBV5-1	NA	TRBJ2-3	CASSLGWAGSTDTQYF	TGCGCCAGCAGCCTGGGTTGGGCAGGGAGCACAGATACGCAGTATTTT
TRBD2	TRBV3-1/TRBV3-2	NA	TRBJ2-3	CASSPLSGSWTDTQYF	TGTGCCAGCAGCCCCCTCAGCGGGAGTTGGACAGATACGCAGTATTTT
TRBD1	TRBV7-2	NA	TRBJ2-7	CASSPVLTGHNPYF	TGTGCCAGCAGCCCGGTTTTGACAGGGCATAATCCGTACTTC
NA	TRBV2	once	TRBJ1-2	CASSSGATGGYTF	TGTGCCAGCAGTTCAGGGGCTACGGGCGGCTACACCTTC